This record concerns one T cell receptor (beta chain) sequence. As yet, its antigen is unknown. Regarding donors, all were healthy bone marrow donors. Researchers ran the PCR with 60 Vbeta and 13 Jbeta primers. The data were produced by immunoSEQ multiplex PCR, yet TCRdb's version contains in-frame clones alone and is incomplete. The sample has around 150,000 clones; 60% to 80% are singletons. These data are taken from a study of cytomegalovirus exposure and HLA in healthy donors. Study conclusions and caveats: Only CMV serostatus was available as immune exposure information.

The CDR3 is 13 amino acids. With V trimmed by 4 bases and J by 3 bases, 3 bases remained unmatched. In germline, CDR1 is SGHRS, CDR2 YFSETQ. Specimen: PBMCs. The chain has TRBV5-1 and TRBJ2-7; TRBD1 matches at 8 bases. The sequence was obtained from a woman between 45 and 60 years old in good health and CMV-seronegative. CDR3 amino acids: CASSPGQDYEQYF. The CDR3 bases are TGCGCCAGCAGCCCGGGACAGGACTACGAGCAGTACTTC.